The source of this TCR beta chain is a study of control samples from healthy donors and cancer patients. Repertoires were generated with immunoSEQ multiplex PCR, while TCRdb's copy carries only in-frame clones and drops some. In the table there are roughly 400,000 clones, more than 80% of which are singletons. Input material: PBMCs. This receptor was identified in a middle-aged man with head and neck cancer.

For the CDR3, the DNA is TGCGCCAGCAGTGATACGTGGGCTCGGGAGACCCAGTACTTC. Its protein product is CASSDTWARETQYF. The J gene is TRBJ2-5, the V gene TRBV10-1; D remains unclear. Deletions cut 3 bases from V and 5 bases from J, with 13 bases between. The CDR3 covers 14 residues. Germline CDR1 WNHNN, CDR2 SYGVQD (reference sequence).